This T cell receptor (beta chain) derives from a study of blood T cell repertoires in COVID-19. Study overall: There were acute and convalescent COVID-19 samples, and they came from the United States, Italy and Spain. T cells, B-cell-depleted T cells, or PBMCs supplied cDNA or gDNA.

In the authors' workflow: Amplified reference gene primers provided the basis for estimating nucleated cell counts. Method: immunoSEQ multiplex PCR; TCRdb's copy keeps in-frame clones and lacks some. V and J calls and clone size come straight from that table; D and trimming were deduced from the DNA. The sample has 440,000 or so clones, roughly 90% seen once. This clone was detected only once. The Seattle site enrolled patients during active infection and followed them longitudinally. Per the germline V gene, CDR1 is SGHNT and CDR2 is YYREEE (reference sequence). The ends were cut back, 0 bases at V and 0 bases at J, with 10 bases in the middle. CDR3 size: 15 residues.

Sequencing used peripheral blood. This receptor was identified in a woman between 35 and 50 years old with COVID-19, enrolled during active disease. This chain joins TRBV5-4 and TRBJ2-7; D might be TRBD2 (6 bases). The CDR3 loop reads CASSLGGRSSYEQYF. In DNA, the CDR3 is TGTGCCAGCAGCTTGGGGGGGAGGAGCTCCTACGAGCAGTACTTC.